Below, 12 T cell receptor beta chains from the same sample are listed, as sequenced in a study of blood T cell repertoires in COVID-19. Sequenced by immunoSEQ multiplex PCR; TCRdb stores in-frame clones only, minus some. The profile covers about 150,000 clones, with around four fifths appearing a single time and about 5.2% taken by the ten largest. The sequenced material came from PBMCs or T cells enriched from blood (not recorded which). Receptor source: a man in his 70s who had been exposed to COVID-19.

The CDR3 region has the DNA TGTGCCAGTAGTATAGCCCCCCGACAGGGTAGTCAGCCCCAGCATTTT. Its translation: CASSIAPRQGSQPQHF. The chain couples TRBV19 to TRBJ1-5; 7 positions agree with TRBD1. J was trimmed by 6 bases and V by 1 base; bases with no gene match: 9. CDR3 length: 16 residues. Germline CDR1 is LNHDA and CDR2 is SQIVND (reference sequence).

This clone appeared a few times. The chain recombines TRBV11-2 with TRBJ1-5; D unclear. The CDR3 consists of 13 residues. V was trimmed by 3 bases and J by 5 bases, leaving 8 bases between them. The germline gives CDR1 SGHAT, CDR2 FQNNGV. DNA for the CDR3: TGTGCCAGCAGCTTCGGGAGGGATCAGCCCCAGCATTTT. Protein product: CASSFGRDQPQHF.

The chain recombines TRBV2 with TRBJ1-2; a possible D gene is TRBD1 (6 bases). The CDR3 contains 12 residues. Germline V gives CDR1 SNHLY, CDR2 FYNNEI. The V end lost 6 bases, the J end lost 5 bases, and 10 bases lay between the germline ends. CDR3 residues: CASSGTGYGYTF. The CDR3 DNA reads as TGTGCCAGCAGCGGAACAGGGTATGGCTACACCTTC.

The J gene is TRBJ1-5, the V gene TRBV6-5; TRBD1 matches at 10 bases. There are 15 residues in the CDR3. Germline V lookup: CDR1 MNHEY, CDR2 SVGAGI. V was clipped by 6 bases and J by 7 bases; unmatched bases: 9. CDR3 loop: CASSRDRGLGQPQHF. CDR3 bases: TGTGCCAGCAGCCGGGACAGGGGTCTTGGACAGCCCCAGCATTTT.

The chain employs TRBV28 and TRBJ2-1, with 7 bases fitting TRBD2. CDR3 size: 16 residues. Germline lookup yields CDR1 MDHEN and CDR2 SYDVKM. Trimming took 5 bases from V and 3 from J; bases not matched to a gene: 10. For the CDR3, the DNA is TGTGCCAGCAGTCCCCTCGGGAGGAGCAACTACAATGAGCAGTTCTTC. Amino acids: CASSPLGRSNYNEQFF.

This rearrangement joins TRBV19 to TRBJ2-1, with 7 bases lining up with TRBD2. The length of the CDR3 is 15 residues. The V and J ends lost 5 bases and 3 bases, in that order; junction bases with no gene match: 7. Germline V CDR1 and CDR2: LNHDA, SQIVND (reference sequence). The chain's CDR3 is CASSPVGGGYNEQFF. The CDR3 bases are TGTGCCAGTAGTCCCGTGGGGGGGGGCTACAATGAGCAGTTCTTC.

The CDR3 DNA sequence: TGTGCCAGCAGTTTTACGCCAGTCTACGAGCAGTACTTC. Protein product: CASSFTPVYEQYF. The chain joins TRBV27 to TRBJ2-7, with D unresolved. This CDR3 contains 13 residues. The V end lost 3 bases, the J end lost 3 bases, and 9 bases lay between the germline ends. Germline CDR1 is MNHEY and CDR2 is SMNVEV (reference sequence).

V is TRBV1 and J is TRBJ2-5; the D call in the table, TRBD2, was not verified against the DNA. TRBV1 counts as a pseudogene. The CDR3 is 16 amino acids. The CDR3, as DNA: TGCACCAGCAGCCTCCTAGCGGGAGCTTTAAGGGAGACCCAGTACTTC. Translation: CTSSLLAGALRETQYF.

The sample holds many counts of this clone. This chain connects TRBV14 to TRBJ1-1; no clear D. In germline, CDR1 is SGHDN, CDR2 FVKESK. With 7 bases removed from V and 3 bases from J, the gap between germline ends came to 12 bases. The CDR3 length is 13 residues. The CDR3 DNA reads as TGTGCCAGCATCGGGAGGACTTACACTGAAGCTTTCTTT. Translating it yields CASIGRTYTEAFF.

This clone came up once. This CDR3 is CASSYTLHRDIEQYF. CDR3 nucleotides: TGTGCCAGCAGTTACACCCTTCACCGGGACATCGAGCAGTACTTC. V is TRBV6-5 and J is TRBJ2-7, with D tentatively TRBD1 (6 bases). The CDR3 spans 15 residues. Trimming took 2 bases from V and 6 from J, leaving 17 bases between them. CDR1 and CDR2 (germline): MNHEY, SVGAGI.

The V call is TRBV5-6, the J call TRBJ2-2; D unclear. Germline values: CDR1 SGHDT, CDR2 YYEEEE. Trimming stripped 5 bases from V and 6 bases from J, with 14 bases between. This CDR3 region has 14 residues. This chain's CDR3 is CASRPRLIPGELFF. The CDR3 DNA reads TGTGCCAGCAGGCCTCGACTTATCCCCGGGGAGCTGTTTTTT.

The CDR3 protein is CASSQDLGPLRPQHF. CDR3 in DNA: TGCGCCAGCAGCCAAGATCTAGGCCCTCTACGGCCCCAGCATTTT. The gene calls are TRBV4-3 and TRBJ1-5; D gene uncertain. V lost 0 bases and J 9 bases, leaving 15 bases between the germline ends. Germline loops: CDR1 LGHNA, CDR2 YSLEER. CDR3 size: 15 residues.